Listed here are 3 T cell receptor beta chains from one sample, sequenced in a study of T-cell memory formation after mild COVID-19. TCRdb re-derived calls from the 5' RACE reads in MiXCR, one entry per CDR3 protein. The repertoire holds fewer than 60,000 distinct CDR3 sequences, roughly 26% seen once, with approximately 43% in the top ten. Sequencing used PBMCs or a T cell subset sorted from them (not recorded which). The receptors here all came from a man younger than 35 who had mild COVID-19 (a few samples of this study predate the infection). Cell type and time point are not known.

This sequence joins TRBV6-5 and TRBJ1-1; D gene uncertain. The CDR3 is 13 residues long. In germline, CDR1 is MNHEY, CDR2 SVGAGI. Between the trimmed V and J ends, which lost 5 bases and 0 bases, there was a span of 7 bases. The CDR3 protein is CASSGTMNTEAFF. In nucleotides, the CDR3 is TGTGCCAGCAGTGGAACAATGAACACTGAAGCTTTCTTT.

The chain carries TRBV9 and TRBJ2-3; tentative D call: TRBD2 (7 bases). This CDR3 comprises 16 residues. In germline, CDR1 is SGDLS, CDR2 YYNGEE. V was cut by 0 bases and J by 0 bases, with 11 bases left in between. The CDR3 loop is CASSVEGGGSTDTQYF. CDR3 nucleotides: TGTGCCAGCAGCGTAGAAGGCGGGGGCAGCACAGATACGCAGTATTTT.

The chain combines TRBV27 with TRBJ1-1; 7 bases fit TRBD1. The CDR3 is 15 amino acids. The V and J ends lost 4 bases and 1 base, in that order; junction bases with no gene match: 6. The germline CDR1 and CDR2 sequences are MNHEY and SMNVEV (reference sequence). The DNA of the CDR3 is TGTGCCAGCAGTTCTCGGACAGGTCGGAACACTGAAGCTTTCTTT. Translation gives CASSSRTGRNTEAFF.